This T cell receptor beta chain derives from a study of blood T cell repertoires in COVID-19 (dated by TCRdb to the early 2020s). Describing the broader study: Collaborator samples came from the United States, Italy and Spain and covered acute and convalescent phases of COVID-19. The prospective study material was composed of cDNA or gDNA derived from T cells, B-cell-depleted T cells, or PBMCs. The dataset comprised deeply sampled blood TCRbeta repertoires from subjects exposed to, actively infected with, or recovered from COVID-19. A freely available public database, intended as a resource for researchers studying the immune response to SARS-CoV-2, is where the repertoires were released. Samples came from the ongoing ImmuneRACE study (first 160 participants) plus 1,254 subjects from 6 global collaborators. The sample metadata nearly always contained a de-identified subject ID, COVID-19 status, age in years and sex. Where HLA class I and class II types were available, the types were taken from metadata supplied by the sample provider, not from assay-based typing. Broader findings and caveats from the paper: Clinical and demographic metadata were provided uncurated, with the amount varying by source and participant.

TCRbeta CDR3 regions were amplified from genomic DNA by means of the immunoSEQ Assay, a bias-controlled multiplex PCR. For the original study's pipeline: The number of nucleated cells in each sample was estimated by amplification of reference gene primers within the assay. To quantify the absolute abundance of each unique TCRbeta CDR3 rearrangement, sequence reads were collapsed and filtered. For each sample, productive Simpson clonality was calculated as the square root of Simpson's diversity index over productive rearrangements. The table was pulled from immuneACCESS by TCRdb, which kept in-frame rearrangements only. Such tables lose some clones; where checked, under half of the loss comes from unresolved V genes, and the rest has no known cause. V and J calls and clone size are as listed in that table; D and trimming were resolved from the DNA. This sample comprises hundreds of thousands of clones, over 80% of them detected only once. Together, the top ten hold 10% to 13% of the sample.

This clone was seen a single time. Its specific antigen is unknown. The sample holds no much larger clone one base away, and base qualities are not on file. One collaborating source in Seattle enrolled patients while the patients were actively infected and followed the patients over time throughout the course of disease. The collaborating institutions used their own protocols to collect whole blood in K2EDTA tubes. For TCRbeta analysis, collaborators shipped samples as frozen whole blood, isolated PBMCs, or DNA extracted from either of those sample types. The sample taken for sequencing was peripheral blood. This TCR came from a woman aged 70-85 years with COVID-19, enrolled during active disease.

The nucleotides are TGTGCCACCGTCGGGGTTGATAGCAATCAGCCCCAGCATTTT. Translated, it reads CATVGVDSNQPQHF. The chain employs TRBV10-3 and TRBJ1-5; there is no confident call for the D gene. CDR1 and CDR2 were assigned from the germline V gene as ENHRY and SYGVKD. V was cut back by 10 bases and J by 0 bases, leaving a gap of 13 bases between them. The CDR3 covers 14 residues, taking in both the cysteine and the phenylalanine. Just the 42-base CDR3 DNA is kept, in frame starting at base 1.